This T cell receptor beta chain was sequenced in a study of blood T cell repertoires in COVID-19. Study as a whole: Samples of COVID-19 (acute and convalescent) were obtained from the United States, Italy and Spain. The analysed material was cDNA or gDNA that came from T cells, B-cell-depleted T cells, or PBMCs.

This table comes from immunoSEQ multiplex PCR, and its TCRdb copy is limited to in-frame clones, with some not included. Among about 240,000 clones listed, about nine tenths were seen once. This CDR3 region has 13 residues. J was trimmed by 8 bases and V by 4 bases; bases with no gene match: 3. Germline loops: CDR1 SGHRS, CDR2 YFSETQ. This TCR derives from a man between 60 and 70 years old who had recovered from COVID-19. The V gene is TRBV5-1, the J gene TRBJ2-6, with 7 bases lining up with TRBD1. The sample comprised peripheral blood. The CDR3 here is CASSKDRTNVLTF. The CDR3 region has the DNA TGCGCCAGCAGCAAGGACAGGACCAACGTCCTGACTTTC.